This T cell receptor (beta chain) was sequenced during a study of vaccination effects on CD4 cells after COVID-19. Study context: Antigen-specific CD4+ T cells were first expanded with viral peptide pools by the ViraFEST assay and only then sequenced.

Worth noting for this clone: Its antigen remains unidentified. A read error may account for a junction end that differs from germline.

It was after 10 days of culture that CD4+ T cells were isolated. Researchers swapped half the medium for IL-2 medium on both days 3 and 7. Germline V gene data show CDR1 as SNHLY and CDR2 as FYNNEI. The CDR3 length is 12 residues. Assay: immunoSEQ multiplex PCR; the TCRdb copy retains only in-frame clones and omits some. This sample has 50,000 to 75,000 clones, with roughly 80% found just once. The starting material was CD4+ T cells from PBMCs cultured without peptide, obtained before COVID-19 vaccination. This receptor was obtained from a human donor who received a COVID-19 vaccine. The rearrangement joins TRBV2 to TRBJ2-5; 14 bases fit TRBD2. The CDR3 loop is CASTGLAGGRDF. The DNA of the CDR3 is TGTGCCAGCACCGGACTAGCGGGGGGCCGCGACTTC. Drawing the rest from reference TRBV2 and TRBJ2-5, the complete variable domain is EPEVTQTPSHQVTQMGQEVILRCVPISNHLYFYWYRQILGQKVEFLVSFYNNEISEKSEIFDDQFSVERPDGSNFTLKIRSTKLEDSAMYFCASTGLAGGRDFGPGTRLLVL.